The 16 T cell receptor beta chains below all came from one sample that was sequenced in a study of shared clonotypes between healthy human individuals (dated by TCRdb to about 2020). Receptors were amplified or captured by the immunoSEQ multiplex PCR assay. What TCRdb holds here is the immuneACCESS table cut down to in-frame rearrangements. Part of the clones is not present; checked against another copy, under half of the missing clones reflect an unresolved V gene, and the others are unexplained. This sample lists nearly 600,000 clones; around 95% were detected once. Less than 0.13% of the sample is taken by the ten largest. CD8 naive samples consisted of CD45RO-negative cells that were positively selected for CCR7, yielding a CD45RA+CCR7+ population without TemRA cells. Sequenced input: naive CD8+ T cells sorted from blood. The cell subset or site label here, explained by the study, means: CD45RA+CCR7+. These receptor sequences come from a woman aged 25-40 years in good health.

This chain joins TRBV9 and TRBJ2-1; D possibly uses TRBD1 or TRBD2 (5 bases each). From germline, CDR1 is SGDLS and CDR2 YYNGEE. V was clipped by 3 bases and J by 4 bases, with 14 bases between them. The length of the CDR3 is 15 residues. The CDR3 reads CASSASGTAYNEQFF. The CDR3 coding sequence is TGTGCCAGCAGCGCATCTGGGACGGCGTACAATGAGCAGTTCTTC.

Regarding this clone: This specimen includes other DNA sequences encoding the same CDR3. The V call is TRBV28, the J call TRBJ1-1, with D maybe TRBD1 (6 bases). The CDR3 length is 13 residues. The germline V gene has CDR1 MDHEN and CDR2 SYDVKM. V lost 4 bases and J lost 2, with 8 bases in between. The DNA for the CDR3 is TGTGCCAGCAGTTCGACAGGCAACACTGAAGCTTTCTTT. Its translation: CASSSTGNTEAFF.

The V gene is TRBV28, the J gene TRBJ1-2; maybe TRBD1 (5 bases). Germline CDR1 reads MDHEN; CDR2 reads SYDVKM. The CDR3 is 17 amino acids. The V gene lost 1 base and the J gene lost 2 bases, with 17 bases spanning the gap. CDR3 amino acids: CASSLSRSRGRNYGYTF. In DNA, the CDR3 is TGTGCCAGCAGTTTATCTCGGTCAAGGGGCCGGAACTATGGCTACACCTTC.

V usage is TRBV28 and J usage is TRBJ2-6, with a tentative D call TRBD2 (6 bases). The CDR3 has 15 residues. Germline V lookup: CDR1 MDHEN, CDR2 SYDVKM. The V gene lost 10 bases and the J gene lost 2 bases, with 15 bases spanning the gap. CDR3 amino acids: CATGGILAGANVLTF. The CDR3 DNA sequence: TGTGCCACAGGAGGGATCCTCGCTGGGGCCAACGTCCTGACTTTC.

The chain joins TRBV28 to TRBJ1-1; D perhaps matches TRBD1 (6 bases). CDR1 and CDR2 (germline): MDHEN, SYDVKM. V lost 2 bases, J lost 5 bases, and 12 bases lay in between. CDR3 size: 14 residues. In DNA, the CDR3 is TGTGCCAGCAGTTTAGGGGGCTCTGGAACTGAAGCTTTCTTT. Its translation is CASSLGGSGTEAFF.

CDR3 protein: CASSFGTGNEQYF. The CDR3 bases are TGTGCCAGCAGCTTTGGGACAGGGAACGAGCAGTACTTC. This chain joins TRBV7-3 and TRBJ2-7; 9 bases match TRBD1. The V segment lost 3 bases and the J segment 5 bases; nucleotides outside the gene matches: 2. CDR1 and CDR2 (germline): SGHTA, FQGTGA. The CDR3 contains 13 residues.

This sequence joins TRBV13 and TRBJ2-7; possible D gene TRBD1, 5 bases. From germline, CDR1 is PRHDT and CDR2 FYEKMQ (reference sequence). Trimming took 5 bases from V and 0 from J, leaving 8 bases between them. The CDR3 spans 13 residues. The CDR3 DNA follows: TGTGCCAGCAGCGAAGGGGCCTCCTACGAGCAGTACTTC. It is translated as CASSEGASYEQYF.

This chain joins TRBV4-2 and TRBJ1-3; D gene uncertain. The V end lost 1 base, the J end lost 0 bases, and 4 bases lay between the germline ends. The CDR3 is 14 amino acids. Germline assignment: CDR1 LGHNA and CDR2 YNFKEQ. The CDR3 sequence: CASSQVGSGNTIYF. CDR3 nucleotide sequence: TGTGCCAGCAGCCAAGTGGGCTCTGGAAACACCATATATTTT.

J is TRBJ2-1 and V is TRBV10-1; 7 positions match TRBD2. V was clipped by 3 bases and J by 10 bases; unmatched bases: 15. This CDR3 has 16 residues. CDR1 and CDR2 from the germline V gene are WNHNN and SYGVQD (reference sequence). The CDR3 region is CASSDGAGLRGGEQFF. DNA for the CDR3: TGCGCCAGCAGTGACGGAGCGGGACTCCGAGGCGGGGAGCAGTTCTTC.

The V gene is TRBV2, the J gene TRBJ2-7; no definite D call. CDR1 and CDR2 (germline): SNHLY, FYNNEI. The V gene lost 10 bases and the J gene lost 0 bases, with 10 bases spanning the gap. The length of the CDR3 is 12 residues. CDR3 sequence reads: CATATPSYEQYF. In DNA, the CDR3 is TGTGCCACCGCGACGCCCTCCTACGAGCAGTACTTC.

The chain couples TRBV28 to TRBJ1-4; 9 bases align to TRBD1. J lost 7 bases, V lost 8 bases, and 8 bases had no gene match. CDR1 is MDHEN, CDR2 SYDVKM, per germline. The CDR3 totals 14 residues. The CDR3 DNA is TGTGCCAGCGGCATACAGGGGGCGGGTGAAAAACTGTTTTTT. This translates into CASGIQGAGEKLFF.

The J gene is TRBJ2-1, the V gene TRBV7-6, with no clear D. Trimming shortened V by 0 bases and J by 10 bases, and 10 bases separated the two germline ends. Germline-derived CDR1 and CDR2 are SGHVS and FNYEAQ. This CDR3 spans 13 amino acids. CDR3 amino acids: CASSLAVKVEQFF. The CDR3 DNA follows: TGTGCCAGCAGCTTAGCGGTTAAAGTGGAGCAGTTCTTC.

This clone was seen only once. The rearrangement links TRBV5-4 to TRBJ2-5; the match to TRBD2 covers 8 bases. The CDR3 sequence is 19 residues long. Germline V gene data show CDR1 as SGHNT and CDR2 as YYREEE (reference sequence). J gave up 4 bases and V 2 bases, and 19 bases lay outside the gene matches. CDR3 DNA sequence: TGTGCCAGCAGCTTTGATGTTTCGGGAGCGGGAGTGTGGGGAGAGACCCAGTACTTC. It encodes CASSFDVSGAGVWGETQYF.

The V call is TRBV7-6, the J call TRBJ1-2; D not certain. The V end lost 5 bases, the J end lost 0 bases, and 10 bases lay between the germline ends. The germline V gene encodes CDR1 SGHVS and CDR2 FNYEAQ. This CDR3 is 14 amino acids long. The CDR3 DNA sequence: TGTGCCAGCAGCCTACAACCGACTAACTATGGCTACACCTTC. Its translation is CASSLQPTNYGYTF.

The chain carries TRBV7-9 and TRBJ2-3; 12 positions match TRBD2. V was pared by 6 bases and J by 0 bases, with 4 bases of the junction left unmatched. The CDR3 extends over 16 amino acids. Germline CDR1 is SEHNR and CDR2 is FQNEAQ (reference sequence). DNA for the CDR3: TGTGCCAGCAGAACCCTAGCGGGAGGGAGCACAGATACGCAGTATTTT. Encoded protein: CASRTLAGGSTDTQYF.

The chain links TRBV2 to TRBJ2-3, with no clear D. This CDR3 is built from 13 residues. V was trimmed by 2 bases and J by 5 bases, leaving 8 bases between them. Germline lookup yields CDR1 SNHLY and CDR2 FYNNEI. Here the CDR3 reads CASSEFFEDTQYF. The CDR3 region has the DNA TGTGCCAGCAGTGAATTCTTCGAAGATACGCAGTATTTT.